A single T cell receptor beta chain is shown here with its context. The data were obtained in a study of cytomegalovirus exposure and HLA in healthy donors. Trimming cost V 7 bases and J 5 bases; bases outside gene matches: 4. The CDR3 has 14 residues. Looked up from germline, CDR1 is SNHLY and CDR2 is FYNNEI. Primers: 60 Vbeta forward and 13 Jbeta reverse. Here immunoSEQ multiplex PCR was the method, and the copy in TCRdb shows in-frame clones only, minus some. The sample includes 45,000 to 60,000 clones, about 72% of them seen just once. The rearrangement uses TRBV2 and TRBJ2-3; TRBD2 matches at 12 bases. This TCR derives from a young man in good health and CMV-seronegative. Sequencing was performed on PBMCs. This CDR3 is CASNRLAGVDTQYF. CDR3 coding DNA: TGTGCCAGCAACCGACTAGCGGGAGTAGATACGCAGTATTTT.